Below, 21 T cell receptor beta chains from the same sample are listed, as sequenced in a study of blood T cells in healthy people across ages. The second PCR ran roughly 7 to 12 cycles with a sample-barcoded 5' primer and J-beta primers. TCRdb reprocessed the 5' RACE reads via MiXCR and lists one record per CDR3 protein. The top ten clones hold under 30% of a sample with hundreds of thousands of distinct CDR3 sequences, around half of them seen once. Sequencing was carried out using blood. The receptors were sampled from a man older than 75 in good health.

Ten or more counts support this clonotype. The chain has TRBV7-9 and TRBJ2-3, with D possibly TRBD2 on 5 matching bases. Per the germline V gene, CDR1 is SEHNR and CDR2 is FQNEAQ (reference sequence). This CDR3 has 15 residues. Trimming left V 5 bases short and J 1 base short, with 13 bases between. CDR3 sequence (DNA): TGTGCCAGCAGCCCCAGCGGTTTAGGCACAGATACGCAGTATTTT. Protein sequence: CASSPSGLGTDTQYF.

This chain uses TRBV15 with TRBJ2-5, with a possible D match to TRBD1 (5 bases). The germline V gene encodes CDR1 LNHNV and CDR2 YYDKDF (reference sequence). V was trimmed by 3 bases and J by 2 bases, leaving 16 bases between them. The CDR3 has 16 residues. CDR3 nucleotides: TGTGCCACCAGCAGCATCCAGTCCAGGGCGCAAGAGACCCAGTACTTC. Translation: CATSSIQSRAQETQYF.

The CDR3 sequence: CSVAMGQRQDTQYF. The CDR3 coding sequence is TGCAGCGTGGCGATGGGACAGAGGCAAGATACGCAGTATTTT. V is TRBV29-1 and J is TRBJ2-3; 7 positions match TRBD1. CDR3 length: 14 amino acids. Germline V gene data show CDR1 as SQVTM and CDR2 as ANQGSEA. The V and J ends lost 6 bases and 5 bases, in that order; junction bases with no gene match: 11.

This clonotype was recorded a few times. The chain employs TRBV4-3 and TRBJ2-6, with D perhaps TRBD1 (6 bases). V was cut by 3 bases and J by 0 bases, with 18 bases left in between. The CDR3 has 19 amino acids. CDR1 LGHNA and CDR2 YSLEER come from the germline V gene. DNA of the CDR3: TGCGCCAGCAGCCAGGAAAGGGGGTCAGGGAGCTCTGGGGCCAACGTCCTGACTTTC. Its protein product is CASSQERGSGSSGANVLTF.

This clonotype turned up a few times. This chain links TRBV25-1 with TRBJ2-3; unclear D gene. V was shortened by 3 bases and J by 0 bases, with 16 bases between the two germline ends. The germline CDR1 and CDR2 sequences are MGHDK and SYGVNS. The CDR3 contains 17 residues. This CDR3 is CASSEVRQHPSTDTQYF. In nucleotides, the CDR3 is TGTGCCAGCAGTGAGGTGCGGCAGCACCCTAGCACAGATACGCAGTATTTT.

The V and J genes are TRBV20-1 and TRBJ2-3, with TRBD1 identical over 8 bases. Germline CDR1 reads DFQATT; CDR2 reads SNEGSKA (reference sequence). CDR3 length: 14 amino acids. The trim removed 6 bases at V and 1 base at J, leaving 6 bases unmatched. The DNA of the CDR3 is TGCAGTGCGCGGACAGGGACTGGCACAGATACGCAGTATTTT. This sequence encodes CSARTGTGTDTQYF.

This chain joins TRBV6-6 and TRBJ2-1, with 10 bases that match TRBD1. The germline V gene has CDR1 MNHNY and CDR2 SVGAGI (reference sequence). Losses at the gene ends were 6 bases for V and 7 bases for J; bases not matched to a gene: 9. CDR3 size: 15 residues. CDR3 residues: CASSTPGTGENEQFF. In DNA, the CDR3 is TGTGCCAGCAGCACACCCGGGACAGGGGAAAATGAGCAGTTCTTC.

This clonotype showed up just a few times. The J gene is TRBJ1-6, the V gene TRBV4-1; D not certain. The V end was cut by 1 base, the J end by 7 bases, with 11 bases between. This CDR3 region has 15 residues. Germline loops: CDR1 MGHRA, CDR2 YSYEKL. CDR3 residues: CASSQAGVGNSPLHF. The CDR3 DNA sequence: TGCGCCAGCAGCCAAGCCGGGGTGGGCAATTCACCCCTCCACTTT.

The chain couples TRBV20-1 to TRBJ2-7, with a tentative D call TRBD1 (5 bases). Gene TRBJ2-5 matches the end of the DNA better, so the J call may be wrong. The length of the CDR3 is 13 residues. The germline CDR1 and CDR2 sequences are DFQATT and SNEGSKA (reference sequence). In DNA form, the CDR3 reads TGCAGTGCTAGACCCGACAGAACGGAGACCCAGTACTTC. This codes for CSARPDRTETQYF.

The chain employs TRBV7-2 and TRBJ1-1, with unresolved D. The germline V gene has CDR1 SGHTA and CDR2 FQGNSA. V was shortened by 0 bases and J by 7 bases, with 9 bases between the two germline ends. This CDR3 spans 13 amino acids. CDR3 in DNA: TGTGCCAGCAGCTTAGCGACGGAAGGTGAAGCTTTCTTT. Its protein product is CASSLATEGEAFF.

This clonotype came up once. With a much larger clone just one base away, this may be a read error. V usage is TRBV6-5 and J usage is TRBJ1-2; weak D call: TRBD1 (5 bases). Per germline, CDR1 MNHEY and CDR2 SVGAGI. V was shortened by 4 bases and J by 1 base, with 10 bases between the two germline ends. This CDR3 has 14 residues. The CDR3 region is CASSSGRGNYGYTF. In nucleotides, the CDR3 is TGTGCCAGCAGTTCGGGACGGGGTAACTATGGCTACACCTTC.

The chain's CDR3 is CSAKSLSVGPYEQYF. In DNA form, the CDR3 reads TGCAGTGCTAAATCACTAAGTGTAGGACCCTACGAGCAGTACTTC. This rearrangement joins TRBV20-1 to TRBJ2-7, with D hard to call. The ends were cut back, 4 bases at V and 2 bases at J, with 18 bases in the middle. This CDR3 contains 15 residues. In germline, CDR1 is DFQATT, CDR2 SNEGSKA (reference sequence).

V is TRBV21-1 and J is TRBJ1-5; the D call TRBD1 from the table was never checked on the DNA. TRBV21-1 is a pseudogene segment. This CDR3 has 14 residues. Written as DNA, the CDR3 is TGTGCCAGCAGCAACGGGACCGGTAATCAGCCCCAGCATTTT. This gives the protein CASSNGTGNQPQHF.

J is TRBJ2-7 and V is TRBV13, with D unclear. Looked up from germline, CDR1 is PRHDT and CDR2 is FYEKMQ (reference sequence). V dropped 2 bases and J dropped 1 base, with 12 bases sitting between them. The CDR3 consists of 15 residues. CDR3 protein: CASSLLKAASYEQYF. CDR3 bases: TGTGCCAGCAGCTTACTGAAGGCGGCATCCTACGAGCAGTACTTC.

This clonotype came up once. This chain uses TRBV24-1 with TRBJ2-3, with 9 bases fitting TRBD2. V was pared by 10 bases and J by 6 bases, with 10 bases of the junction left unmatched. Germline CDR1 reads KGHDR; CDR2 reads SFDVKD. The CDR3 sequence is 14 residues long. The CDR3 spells CATSLAGSGDTQYF. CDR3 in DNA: TGTGCCACATCTCTAGCGGGGTCTGGGGATACGCAGTATTTT.

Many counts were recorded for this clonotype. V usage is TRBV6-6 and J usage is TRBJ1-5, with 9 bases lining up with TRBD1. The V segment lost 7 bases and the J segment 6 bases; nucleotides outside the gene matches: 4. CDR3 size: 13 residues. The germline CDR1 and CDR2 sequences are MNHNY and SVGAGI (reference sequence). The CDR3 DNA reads TGTGCCAGCACCGGGACAGGGAGTCAGCCCCAGCATTTT. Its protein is CASTGTGSQPQHF.

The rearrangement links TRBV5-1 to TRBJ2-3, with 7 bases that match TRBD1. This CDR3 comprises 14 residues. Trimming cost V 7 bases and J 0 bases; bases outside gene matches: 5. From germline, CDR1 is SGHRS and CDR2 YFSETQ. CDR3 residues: CASRAQGSTDTQYF. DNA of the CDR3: TGCGCCAGCCGAGCACAGGGGAGCACAGATACGCAGTATTTT.

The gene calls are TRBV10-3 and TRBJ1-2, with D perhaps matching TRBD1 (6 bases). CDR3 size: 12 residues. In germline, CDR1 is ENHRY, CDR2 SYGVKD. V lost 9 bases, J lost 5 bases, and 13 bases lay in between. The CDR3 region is CAIGGGRYGYTF. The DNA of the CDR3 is TGTGCCATAGGGGGGGGACGGTATGGCTACACCTTC.

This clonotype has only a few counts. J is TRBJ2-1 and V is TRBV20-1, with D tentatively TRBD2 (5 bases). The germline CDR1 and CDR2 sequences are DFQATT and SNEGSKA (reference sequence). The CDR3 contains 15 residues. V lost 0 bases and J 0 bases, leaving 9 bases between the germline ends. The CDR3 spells CSARDLGGSYNEQFF. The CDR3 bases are TGCAGTGCTAGAGATCTTGGAGGCTCCTACAATGAGCAGTTCTTC.

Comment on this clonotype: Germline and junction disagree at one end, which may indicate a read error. The CDR3 nucleotides are TGCAGTGCTAGTGAGGGGGCTGCAGATGCGCAGTATTTT. This encodes CSASEGAADAQYF. The chain carries TRBV20-1 and TRBJ2-3, with TRBD1 identical over 7 bases. Germline V gives CDR1 DFQATT, CDR2 SNEGSKA (reference sequence). CDR3 length: 13 amino acids.

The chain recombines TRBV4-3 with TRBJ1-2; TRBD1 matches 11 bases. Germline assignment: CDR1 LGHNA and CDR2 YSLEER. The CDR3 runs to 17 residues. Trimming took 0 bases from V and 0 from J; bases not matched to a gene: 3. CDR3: CASSQDGTGGPNYGYTF. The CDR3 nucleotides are TGCGCCAGCAGCCAAGATGGGACAGGGGGTCCTAACTATGGCTACACCTTC.